Below are 14 T cell receptor beta chains sequenced from a single sample in a study of cytomegalovirus exposure and HLA in healthy donors. Clones were sequenced by immunoSEQ multiplex PCR, and TCRdb holds only the in-frame ones, with some missing. The repertoire holds 150,000 to 200,000 clones, around 87% seen once, with roughly 1.5% in the top ten. What was sequenced was PBMCs. The receptor source for this set is a woman in her twenties or thirties in good health and CMV-seronegative.

V usage is TRBV2 and J usage is TRBJ2-3; 12 nucleotides align to TRBD2. The CDR3 length is 17 residues. Germline V CDR1 and CDR2: SNHLY, FYNNEI. V trimming: 1 base; J trimming: 4 bases; junction bases outside the gene matches: 6. The CDR3 DNA is TGTGCCAGCAGTGAAGTTACTAGCGGGGGGTTCGCAGATACGCAGTATTTT. Its protein product is CASSEVTSGGFADTQYF. Supplemented by reference TRBV2 and TRBJ2-3, the full variable domain reads EPEVTQTPSHQVTQMGQEVILRCVPISNHLYFYWYRQILGQKVEFLVSFYNNEISEKSEIFDDQFSVERPDGSNFTLKIRSTKLEDSAMYFCASSEVTSGGFADTQYFGPGTRLTVL.

The chain recombines TRBV19 with TRBJ1-1; the D is unclear. V shed 8 bases and J shed 7 bases, with 11 bases lying between them. CDR3 length: 11 amino acids. Germline loops: CDR1 LNHDA, CDR2 SQIVND (reference sequence). CDR3 DNA sequence: TGTGCCAGTTTTTCGGGGATTGAAGCTTTCTTT. It encodes CASFSGIEAFF.

This clone has only one observation. This chain links TRBV19 with TRBJ1-5, with D maybe TRBD1 (6 bases). CDR3 length: 15 amino acids. The germline CDR1 and CDR2 sequences are LNHDA and SQIVND (reference sequence). V gave up 5 bases and J gave up 2 bases, with 13 bases separating them. This CDR3 reads CASSQQGRGNQPQHF. The CDR3, as DNA: TGTGCCAGTAGTCAGCAGGGGCGGGGCAATCAGCCCCAGCATTTT.

This chain links TRBV7-8 with TRBJ2-7, with 7 bases matching TRBD1. The V gene end was trimmed by 5 bases and the J gene end by 2 bases; junction bases not matched to a gene: 12. Germline CDR1 reads SGHVS; CDR2 reads FQNEAQ. The CDR3 sequence is 16 residues long. The CDR3 coding sequence is TGTGCCAGCAGCGTAAAGGGTCGCCAGGGGGCCTACGAGCAGTACTTC. Residues: CASSVKGRQGAYEQYF. The entire variable domain, with the rest obtained from reference TRBV7-8 and TRBJ2-7, is as follows: GAGVSQSPRYKVAKRGQDVALRCDPISGHVSLFWYQQALGQGPEFLTYFQNEAQLDKSGLPSDRFFAERPEGSVSTLKIQRTQQEDSAVYLCASSVKGRQGAYEQYFGPGTRLTVT.

This chain connects TRBV19 to TRBJ1-5, with 9 bases fitting TRBD1. V trimming: 4 bases; J trimming: 5 bases; junction bases outside the gene matches: 9. CDR1 and CDR2 from the germline V gene are LNHDA and SQIVND (reference sequence). This CDR3 has 16 amino acids. CDR3 in amino acids: CASSTGTGGVYQPQHF. The CDR3 DNA sequence: TGTGCCAGTAGTACCGGTACAGGGGGCGTCTATCAGCCCCAGCATTTT.

The J gene is TRBJ2-2, the V gene TRBV4-3, with D perhaps TRBD1 (6 bases). V lost 0 bases, J lost 6 bases, and 11 bases lay in between. The germline gives CDR1 LGHNA, CDR2 YSLEER. The CDR3 covers 15 residues. CDR3 protein: CASSQDREGAGELFF. Here the CDR3 DNA reads TGCGCCAGCAGCCAAGATCGCGAGGGGGCCGGGGAGCTGTTTTTT.

In this sample, this clone turned up once. This chain connects TRBV5-1 to TRBJ2-7, with 8 positions matching TRBD1. Germline V gene data show CDR1 as SGHRS and CDR2 as YFSETQ. V was clipped by 0 bases and J by 5 bases; unmatched bases: 4. The CDR3 is made up of 14 amino acids. CDR3 in DNA: TGCGCCAGCAGCTTGGGACAGGGGTTGGACGAGCAGTACTTC. As protein: CASSLGQGLDEQYF.

This clone showed up just once. The gene calls are TRBV2 and TRBJ2-5, with TRBD1 matching over 9 bases. The V and J ends lost 6 bases and 1 base, in that order; junction bases with no gene match: 18. CDR3 length: 19 amino acids. Germline values: CDR1 SNHLY, CDR2 FYNNEI. Written as DNA, the CDR3 is TGTGCCAGCAGGATCCGGGACAGGGAAACCAAGCCGACCCAAGAGACCCAGTACTTC. Translated: CASRIRDRETKPTQETQYF. Based on the CDR3 plus reference TRBV2 and TRBJ2-5, the full variable domain is EPEVTQTPSHQVTQMGQEVILRCVPISNHLYFYWYRQILGQKVEFLVSFYNNEISEKSEIFDDQFSVERPDGSNFTLKIRSTKLEDSAMYFCASRIRDRETKPTQETQYFGPGTRLLVL.

V and J are TRBV19 and TRBJ1-1; a possible D gene is TRBD1 (5 bases). This CDR3 is built from 11 residues. The V gene's germline CDR1 is LNHDA and CDR2 SQIVND (reference sequence). V lost 7 bases and J lost 4, with 7 bases in between. DNA for the CDR3: TGTGCCAGTACCACAGGCACTGAAGCTTTCTTT. It specifies CASTTGTEAFF.

For the CDR3, the DNA is TGTGCCAGCAGCCCCGGGACAGGGGCAGGTGTGTTTTTT. Its translation is CASSPGTGAGVFF. The rearrangement links TRBV6-6 to TRBJ2-2; 10 bases align to TRBD1. Germline V gene sequence: CDR1 MNHNY, CDR2 SVGAGI (reference sequence). This CDR3 spans 13 amino acids. Trimming took 6 bases from V and 15 from J; bases not matched to a gene: 10.

The chain uses TRBV5-4 and TRBJ1-2; possibly TRBD1 for D (6 bases). From germline, CDR1 is SGHNT and CDR2 YYREEE (reference sequence). Trimming pared 4 bases from V and 4 bases from J, leaving 20 bases between. The CDR3 is 16 amino acids. CDR3: CASSQTGGARSYGYTF. The CDR3 region has the DNA TGTGCCAGCAGCCAAACGGGGGGGGCGCGGAGCTATGGCTACACCTTC.

DNA for the CDR3: TGTGCCACCACGGACACTGTTGAGCAGTACTTC. Translating it yields CATTDTVEQYF. This sequence joins TRBV5-4 and TRBJ2-7; perhaps TRBD1 as D (5 bases). The CDR3 is 11 amino acids. Germline V gene data show CDR1 as SGHNT and CDR2 as YYREEE (reference sequence). V lost 9 bases, J lost 7 bases, and 14 bases lay in between.

The V and J genes are TRBV4-1 and TRBJ1-1; D is undetermined. The CDR3 is 17 amino acids. Trimming took off 3 bases at V and 1 base at J, with 18 bases between the two ends. Germline CDR1 and CDR2: MGHRA and YSYEKL. The CDR3 nucleotides read TGCGCCAGCAGCCACCCGAAGGGAAGGGAGGCGAACACTGAAGCTTTCTTT. Translated: CASSHPKGREANTEAFF.

The V gene is TRBV5-1, the J gene TRBJ1-1; D remains unclear. There are 13 residues in the CDR3. V dropped 4 bases and J dropped 1 base, with 8 bases sitting between them. Germline V gene data show CDR1 as SGHRS and CDR2 as YFSETQ. The CDR3 nucleotides are TGCGCCAGCAGCCTGACAACGAACACTGAAGCTTTCTTT. It is translated as CASSLTTNTEAFF.